This TCR beta chain is drawn from a study of shared clonotypes between healthy human individuals. The assay ran at deep level. Repertoires were generated with immunoSEQ multiplex PCR, while TCRdb's copy carries only in-frame clones and drops some. The profile shows about 800,000 clones, about 96% of them singletons. With 5 bases removed from V and 3 bases from J, the gap between germline ends came to 11 bases. CDR1 is KGHSH, CDR2 LQKENI, per germline. There are 13 residues in the CDR3. The naive CD8 population came from CD45RO-negative cells selected for CCR7, without terminally differentiated effector memory CD45RA+ cells. Each of the donors was a healthy adult who was HIV-negative and had not had a recent acute infection or vaccination.

The sequenced sample was naive CD8+ T cells sorted from blood. The V gene is TRBV18, the J gene TRBJ2-7; either TRBD1 or TRBD2 may supply D (5 bases each). This receptor was identified in a man younger than 40 in good health. CDR3 region: CASSSPGGYEQYF. Here the CDR3 DNA reads TGTGCCAGCTCAAGCCCTGGGGGCTACGAGCAGTACTTC.